Listed below are T cell receptor beta chains from one sample, sequenced in a study of shared clonotypes between healthy human individuals. Produced via immunoSEQ multiplex PCR; TCRdb's table is partial and in-frame only. Of 550,000 to 850,000 clones in the sample, roughly 72% are singletons; the top ten hold around 1.8%. Material for sequencing was memory CD4+ T cells sorted from blood. The receptors were gathered from a woman under 40 in good health. Each CDR3 is given with its conserved first and last residue. The order of the fields is J gene, V gene, clone size, D gene, CDR3 protein, CDR3 DNA. D genes are given only for firm matches. Not all rows give a size; the values are once, few, many and, for expanded clones, a class.

J gene: TRBJ2-7; V gene: TRBV5-1; clone size: NA; D gene: TRBD2; CDR3 protein: CASFQELAPYEQYF; CDR3 DNA: TGCGCCAGCTTCCAAGAACTAGCGCCCTACGAGCAGTACTTC
J gene: TRBJ2-1; V gene: TRBV11-1; clone size: NA; D gene: TRBD1; CDR3 protein: CASSSGTGSYNEQFF; CDR3 DNA: TGTGCCAGCAGTTCCGGGACAGGCTCCTACAATGAGCAGTTCTTC
J gene: TRBJ2-7; V gene: TRBV6-1; clone size: NA; D gene: NA; CDR3 protein: CASSGVSPYEQYF; CDR3 DNA: TGTGCCAGCAGTGGTGTCTCGCCCTACGAGCAGTACTTC
J gene: TRBJ1-5; V gene: TRBV7-2; clone size: NA; D gene: NA; CDR3 protein: CASSLVSGGRQPQHF; CDR3 DNA: TGTGCCAGCAGCTTAGTGTCCGGGGGTCGTCAGCCCCAGCATTTT
J gene: TRBJ2-7; V gene: TRBV28; clone size: NA; D gene: NA; CDR3 protein: CASSSDRAVGGNYEQYF; CDR3 DNA: TGTGCCAGCAGTTCCGACAGGGCTGTGGGGGGGAACTACGAGCAGTACTTC
J gene: TRBJ1-4; V gene: TRBV6-1; clone size: many; D gene: NA; CDR3 protein: CASNTFYGPNEKLFF; CDR3 DNA: TGTGCCAGCAACACCTTTTACGGGCCAAATGAAAAACTGTTTTTT
J gene: TRBJ2-1; V gene: TRBV7-2; clone size: NA; D gene: NA; CDR3 protein: CASSPVRSLSSYNEQFF; CDR3 DNA: TGTGCCAGCAGCCCTGTCCGAAGCCTAAGCTCCTACAATGAGCAGTTCTTC
J gene: TRBJ2-1; V gene: TRBV28; clone size: NA; D gene: NA; CDR3 protein: CASSLLGSSYNEQFF; CDR3 DNA: TGTGCCAGCAGTTTACTGGGTAGCTCCTACAATGAGCAGTTCTTC
J gene: TRBJ1-3; V gene: TRBV4-1; clone size: NA; D gene: TRBD1; CDR3 protein: CASSQPGTGGNTIYF; CDR3 DNA: TGCGCCAGCAGCCAACCCGGGACAGGGGGGAACACCATATATTTT
J gene: TRBJ1-1; V gene: TRBV7-9; clone size: NA; D gene: NA; CDR3 protein: CASSSWTAMNTEAFF; CDR3 DNA: TGTGCCAGCAGCTCGTGGACCGCTATGAACACTGAAGCTTTCTTT
J gene: TRBJ1-2; V gene: TRBV28; clone size: NA; D gene: NA; CDR3 protein: CASSSPGHGNYGYTF; CDR3 DNA: TGTGCCAGCAGTTCGCCGGGACACGGGAACTATGGCTACACCTTC
J gene: TRBJ2-2; V gene: TRBV7-7; clone size: NA; D gene: NA; CDR3 protein: CASSLLLGQAGELFF; CDR3 DNA: TGTGCCAGCAGCTTGCTACTGGGGCAAGCCGGGGAGCTGTTTTTT
J gene: TRBJ2-1; V gene: TRBV7-9; clone size: few; D gene: NA; CDR3 protein: CASSLGSTNEQFF; CDR3 DNA: TGTGCCAGCAGCTTGGGAAGTACCAATGAGCAGTTCTTC
J gene: TRBJ2-5; V gene: TRBV5-1; clone size: NA; D gene: NA; CDR3 protein: CASSRTIGRQETQYF; CDR3 DNA: TGCGCCAGCAGCAGAACAATCGGACGGCAAGAGACCCAGTACTTC
J gene: TRBJ1-5; V gene: TRBV19; clone size: NA; D gene: NA; CDR3 protein: CASSMGQNQPQHF; CDR3 DNA: TGTGCCAGTAGTATGGGCCAGAATCAGCCCCAGCATTTT
J gene: TRBJ2-5; V gene: TRBV4-1; clone size: NA; D gene: NA; CDR3 protein: CASSQDLNRGGETQYF; CDR3 DNA: TGCGCCAGCAGCCAAGATCTTAATAGGGGAGGCGAGACCCAGTACTTC
J gene: TRBJ2-7; V gene: TRBV7-8; clone size: NA; D gene: NA; CDR3 protein: CASSNGPSYEQYF; CDR3 DNA: TGTGCCAGCTCAAACGGCCCCTCCTACGAGCAGTACTTC
J gene: TRBJ2-7; V gene: TRBV5-6; clone size: once; D gene: NA; CDR3 protein: CASSDLGRSSYEQYF; CDR3 DNA: TGTGCCAGCAGCGACCTAGGGCGGAGCTCCTACGAGCAGTACTTC
J gene: TRBJ2-5; V gene: TRBV2; clone size: NA; D gene: TRBD2; CDR3 protein: CASSGAGGWETQYF; CDR3 DNA: TGTGCCAGCAGCGGAGCGGGAGGGTGGGAGACCCAGTACTTC
J gene: TRBJ2-5; V gene: TRBV7-9; clone size: NA; D gene: NA; CDR3 protein: CASSLAQAAGQETQYF; CDR3 DNA: TGTGCCAGCAGCTTAGCGCAGGCGGCGGGGCAAGAGACCCAGTACTTC
J gene: TRBJ1-5; V gene: TRBV5-5; clone size: NA; D gene: NA; CDR3 protein: CASSLSGNQPQHF; CDR3 DNA: TGTGCCAGCAGCTTGTCGGGGAATCAGCCCCAGCATTTT
J gene: TRBJ2-2; V gene: TRBV11-2; clone size: NA; D gene: NA; CDR3 protein: CASSPFVAPSTGELFF; CDR3 DNA: TGTGCCAGCAGCCCATTCGTAGCGCCGAGCACCGGGGAGCTGTTTTTT
J gene: TRBJ1-3; V gene: TRBV2; clone size: NA; D gene: NA; CDR3 protein: CASRENRVSGNTIYF; CDR3 DNA: TGTGCCAGCAGAGAAAACAGGGTCTCTGGAAACACCATATATTTT
J gene: TRBJ2-1; V gene: TRBV5-1; clone size: NA; D gene: TRBD2; CDR3 protein: CASSSTSAGNEQFF; CDR3 DNA: TGCGCCAGCAGCTCAACTAGCGCAGGCAATGAGCAGTTCTTC
J gene: TRBJ1-4; V gene: TRBV6-1; clone size: few; D gene: NA; CDR3 protein: CASSEALGGSEKLFF; CDR3 DNA: TGTGCCAGCAGTGAAGCGCTAGGTGGGAGCGAAAAACTGTTTTTT
J gene: TRBJ2-1; V gene: TRBV9; clone size: NA; D gene: NA; CDR3 protein: CASSVGNIRTNEQFF; CDR3 DNA: TGTGCCAGCAGCGTAGGAAATATAAGAACCAATGAGCAGTTCTTC
J gene: TRBJ1-2; V gene: TRBV7-2; clone size: NA; D gene: NA; CDR3 protein: CASSLVRVEGYTF; CDR3 DNA: TGTGCCAGCAGCTTAGTCAGGGTAGAGGGCTACACCTTC
J gene: TRBJ2-7; V gene: TRBV11-2; clone size: NA; D gene: TRBD1; CDR3 protein: CASSFQGTAPEQYF; CDR3 DNA: TGTGCCAGCAGCTTCCAAGGGACAGCCCCCGAGCAGTACTTC
J gene: TRBJ1-1; V gene: TRBV19; clone size: NA; D gene: NA; CDR3 protein: CASSITGVTEAFF; CDR3 DNA: TGTGCCAGTAGCATAACAGGAGTCACTGAAGCTTTCTTT
J gene: TRBJ2-3; V gene: TRBV30; clone size: NA; D gene: NA; CDR3 protein: CAWSIRVRGLDTQYF; CDR3 DNA: TGTGCCTGGAGTATCCGGGTAAGAGGATTAGATACGCAGTATTTT
J gene: TRBJ1-5; V gene: TRBV7-2; clone size: NA; D gene: NA; CDR3 protein: CASSSSVMGNQPQHF; CDR3 DNA: TGTGCCAGCAGCTCATCAGTGATGGGCAATCAGCCCCAGCATTTT
J gene: TRBJ2-7; V gene: TRBV2; clone size: NA; D gene: NA; CDR3 protein: CASMFLSGTPYEQYF; CDR3 DNA: TGTGCCAGCATGTTTCTTAGTGGGACCCCCTACGAGCAGTACTTC
J gene: TRBJ2-1; V gene: TRBV6-1; clone size: NA; D gene: NA; CDR3 protein: CASSRTSGGNWFF; CDR3 DNA: TGTGCCAGCAGTCGAACCTCCGGGGGAAACTGGTTCTTC
J gene: TRBJ2-7; V gene: TRBV27; clone size: few; D gene: TRBD1; CDR3 protein: CASSRQGTTFGYEQYF; CDR3 DNA: TGTGCCAGCAGTAGACAGGGTACTACCTTTGGCTACGAGCAGTACTTC
J gene: TRBJ2-3; V gene: TRBV18; clone size: NA; D gene: TRBD2; CDR3 protein: CASSPRASGTTSTDTQYF; CDR3 DNA: TGTGCCAGCTCACCGCGCGCTAGCGGAACTACTAGCACAGATACGCAGTATTTT
J gene: TRBJ2-3; V gene: TRBV9; clone size: NA; D gene: TRBD1; CDR3 protein: CASSVDGTGYTDTQYF; CDR3 DNA: TGTGCCAGCAGCGTAGACGGGACAGGATACACAGATACGCAGTATTTT
J gene: TRBJ2-1; V gene: TRBV10-2; clone size: NA; D gene: TRBD2; CDR3 protein: CASNPSGSRYEQFF; CDR3 DNA: TGCGCCAGCAACCCGAGCGGGAGTAGGTATGAGCAGTTCTTC
J gene: TRBJ2-5; V gene: TRBV15; clone size: NA; D gene: TRBD2; CDR3 protein: CATSRVSAGGIQETQYF; CDR3 DNA: TGTGCCACCAGCAGAGTTTCAGCGGGAGGAATCCAAGAGACCCAGTACTTC
J gene: TRBJ2-5; V gene: TRBV19; clone size: NA; D gene: NA; CDR3 protein: CASSTQGETQYF; CDR3 DNA: TGTGCCAGTAGTACGCAGGGAGAGACCCAGTACTTC
J gene: TRBJ1-1; V gene: TRBV11-3; clone size: NA; D gene: NA; CDR3 protein: CASSSNMNTEAFF; CDR3 DNA: TGTGCCAGCAGCTCCAATATGAACACTGAAGCTTTCTTT
J gene: TRBJ2-7; V gene: TRBV28; clone size: many; D gene: NA; CDR3 protein: CASSRPLRESSYEQYF; CDR3 DNA: TGTGCCAGCTCAAGGCCTCTCCGGGAATCGTCCTACGAGCAGTACTTC
J gene: TRBJ1-1; V gene: TRBV5-1; clone size: NA; D gene: NA; CDR3 protein: CASTPAGMNTEAFF; CDR3 DNA: TGCGCCAGCACCCCGGCGGGGATGAACACTGAAGCTTTCTTT
J gene: TRBJ2-1; V gene: TRBV6-1; clone size: many; D gene: NA; CDR3 protein: CASSGGWVNNEQFF; CDR3 DNA: TGTGCCAGCAGTGGAGGGTGGGTGAACAATGAGCAGTTCTTC
J gene: TRBJ1-3; V gene: TRBV28; clone size: NA; D gene: NA; CDR3 protein: CASERAGWSGNTIYF; CDR3 DNA: TGTGCCAGCGAGAGGGCAGGGTGGTCTGGAAACACCATATATTTT
J gene: TRBJ2-6; V gene: TRBV4-1; clone size: NA; D gene: TRBD2; CDR3 protein: CASSQVERGSGANVLTF; CDR3 DNA: TGCGCCAGCAGCCAAGTGGAGCGGGGTTCTGGGGCCAACGTCCTGACTTTC
J gene: TRBJ2-2; V gene: TRBV5-1; clone size: NA; D gene: NA; CDR3 protein: CASSLIGPLGELFF; CDR3 DNA: TGCGCCAGCAGCTTGATCGGTCCCCTCGGGGAGCTGTTTTTT
J gene: TRBJ2-1; V gene: TRBV11-2; clone size: NA; D gene: NA; CDR3 protein: CASSLGIGAYNEQFF; CDR3 DNA: TGTGCCAGCAGCTTGGGGATCGGGGCCTACAATGAGCAGTTCTTC
J gene: TRBJ2-2; V gene: TRBV4-2; clone size: once; D gene: NA; CDR3 protein: CASSQSQYGISGELFF; CDR3 DNA: TGTGCCAGCAGCCAATCTCAGTACGGGATTTCCGGGGAGCTGTTTTTT
J gene: TRBJ2-3; V gene: TRBV27; clone size: NA; D gene: NA; CDR3 protein: CASRRASTDTQYF; CDR3 DNA: TGTGCCAGCAGGCGGGCTAGCACAGATACGCAGTATTTT
J gene: TRBJ1-4; V gene: TRBV27; clone size: NA; D gene: NA; CDR3 protein: CASSFRGRINEKLFF; CDR3 DNA: TGTGCCAGCAGCTTTCGAGGACGGATTAATGAAAAACTGTTTTTT
J gene: TRBJ2-2; V gene: TRBV5-5; clone size: few; D gene: TRBD1; CDR3 protein: CASSSYRGRGTGELFF; CDR3 DNA: TGTGCCAGCAGCTCCTACAGGGGGCGCGGCACCGGGGAGCTGTTTTTT
J gene: TRBJ2-1; V gene: TRBV4-2; clone size: NA; D gene: TRBD2; CDR3 protein: CASSQGSGLADNEQFF; CDR3 DNA: TGTGCCAGCAGCCAAGGGTCGGGACTAGCGGACAATGAGCAGTTCTTC
J gene: TRBJ1-2; V gene: TRBV19; clone size: once; D gene: NA; CDR3 protein: CASMSRNYGYTF; CDR3 DNA: TGTGCCAGTATGAGCAGGAATTATGGCTACACCTTC
J gene: TRBJ1-5; V gene: TRBV28; clone size: NA; D gene: TRBD1; CDR3 protein: CASSPRDRGPGSQPQHF; CDR3 DNA: TGTGCCAGCAGTCCCCGGGACAGGGGGCCGGGATCGCAGCCCCAGCATTTT
J gene: TRBJ2-5; V gene: TRBV5-1; clone size: few; D gene: TRBD2; CDR3 protein: CASSNGLAAQETQYF; CDR3 DNA: TGCGCCAGCAGCAACGGACTAGCGGCCCAAGAGACCCAGTACTTC